This T cell receptor (beta chain) was recorded in a study of blood T cell repertoires in COVID-19 (TCRdb year 2020). For the study in its entirety: Samples from collaborators originated in the United States, Italy and Spain and spanned both the acute and convalescent phases of COVID-19. The prospective study material was composed of cDNA or gDNA derived from T cells, B-cell-depleted T cells, or PBMCs. Subjects who had been exposed to COVID-19, were actively infected with it, or had recovered from it provided the deeply sampled blood TCRbeta repertoires that made up the dataset. The repertoires were made available in a free public database intended to serve as a resource for research on the immune response to SARS-CoV-2. The samples were drawn from the first 160 participants of the ongoing ImmuneRACE study and from 950 to 1,500 subjects provided by 6 global collaborators. Sample metadata almost always included a de-identified subject ID, COVID-19 status, age in years and sex. Where HLA class I and class II types were available, the types were taken from metadata supplied by the sample provider, not from assay-based typing.

The immunoSEQ Assay, a bias-controlled multiplex PCR, was used to amplify TCRbeta CDR3 regions from genomic DNA. The paper's processing steps were these. Within the assay, amplification of reference gene primers was used to estimate how many nucleated cells each sample contained. To quantify the absolute abundance of each unique TCRbeta CDR3 rearrangement, sequence reads were collapsed and filtered. For each sample, productive Simpson clonality was calculated as the square root of Simpson's diversity index over productive rearrangements. TCRdb carries this immuneACCESS record with in-frame sequences only. Its versions omit some clonotypes, under half of them owing to an unresolved V gene in the studies checked, with the rest unexplained. Clone size and V and J calls were adopted from that table, with D and trimming inferred from the DNA. For this sample there are 100,000 to 150,000 clones; around 80% appear just once. The ten largest clones capture 37% of the sample.

Deletion took 2 bases off V and 0 bases off J, with a span of 4 bases between the germline ends. The CDR3, cysteine through phenylalanine, is 13 amino acids long. The read is trimmed to its CDR3 DNA, 39 bases read in frame from base 1. Whole blood was collected in K2EDTA tubes by collaborating institutions according to the institutions' own protocols. Collaborator samples were shipped for TCRbeta analysis as frozen whole blood, isolated PBMCs, or DNA extracted from either sample type. Here is what the overall study found, with its caveats: The amount of clinical and demographic metadata varied by source and participant and was provided uncurated.

This clone was found once. Its antigen has not been determined. One base away there is no much larger clone; base qualities are not given. The origin of this receptor is a middle-aged man with active or convalescent COVID-19. The sequenced sample was peripheral blood. Recombination joined TRBV12-3 or TRBV12-4 with TRBJ1-1, with no reliable assignment of the D segment. The encoded CDR3 is CASSLQLNTEAFF. The DNA sequence reads TGTGCCAGCAGTTTACAGTTGAACACTGAAGCTTTCTTT.